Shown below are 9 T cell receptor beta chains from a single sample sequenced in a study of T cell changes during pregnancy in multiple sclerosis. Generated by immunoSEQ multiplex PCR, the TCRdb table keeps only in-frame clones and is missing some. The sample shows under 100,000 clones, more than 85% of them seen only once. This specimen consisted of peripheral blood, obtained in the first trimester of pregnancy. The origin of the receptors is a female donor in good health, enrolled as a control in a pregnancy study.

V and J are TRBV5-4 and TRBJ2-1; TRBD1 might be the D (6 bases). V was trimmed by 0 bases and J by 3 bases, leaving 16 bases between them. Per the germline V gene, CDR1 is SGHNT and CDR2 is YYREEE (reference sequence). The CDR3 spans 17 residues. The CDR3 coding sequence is TGTGCCAGCAGCTTGGAGGGGGTATCGTCCCTCTACAATGAGCAGTTCTTC. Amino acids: CASSLEGVSSLYNEQFF.

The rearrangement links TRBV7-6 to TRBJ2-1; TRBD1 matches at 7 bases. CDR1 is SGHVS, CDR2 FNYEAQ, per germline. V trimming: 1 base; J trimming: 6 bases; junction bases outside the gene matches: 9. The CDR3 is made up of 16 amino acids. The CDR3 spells CASSLGDSVRGNEQFF. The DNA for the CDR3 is TGTGCCAGCAGCTTAGGGGACAGCGTCCGGGGCAATGAGCAGTTCTTC.

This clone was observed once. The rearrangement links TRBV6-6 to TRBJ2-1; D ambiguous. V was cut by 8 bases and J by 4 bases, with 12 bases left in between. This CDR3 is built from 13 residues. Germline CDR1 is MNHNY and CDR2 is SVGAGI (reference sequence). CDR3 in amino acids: CASQPSQYNEQFF. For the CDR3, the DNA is TGTGCCAGCCAGCCCTCACAGTACAATGAGCAGTTCTTC.

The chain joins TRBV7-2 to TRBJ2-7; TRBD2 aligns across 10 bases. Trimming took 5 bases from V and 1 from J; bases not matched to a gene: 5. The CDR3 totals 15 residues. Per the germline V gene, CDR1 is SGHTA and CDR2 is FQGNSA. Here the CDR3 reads CASSEAGGRSYEQYF. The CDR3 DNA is TGTGCCAGCAGCGAAGCGGGGGGGCGGTCCTACGAGCAGTACTTC. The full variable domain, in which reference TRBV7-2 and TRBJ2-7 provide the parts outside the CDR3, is GAGVSQSPSNKVTEKGKDVELRCDPISGHTALYWYRQSLGQGLEFLIYFQGNSAPDKSGLPSDRFSAERTGGSVSTLTIQRTQQEDSAVYLCASSEAGGRSYEQYFGPGTRLTVT.

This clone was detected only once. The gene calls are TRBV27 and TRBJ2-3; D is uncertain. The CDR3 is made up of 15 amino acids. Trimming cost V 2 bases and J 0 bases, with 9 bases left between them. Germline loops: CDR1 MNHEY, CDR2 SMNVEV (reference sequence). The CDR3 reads CASSLMQVSTDTQYF. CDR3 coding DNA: TGTGCCAGCAGTTTAATGCAGGTCAGCACAGATACGCAGTATTTT.

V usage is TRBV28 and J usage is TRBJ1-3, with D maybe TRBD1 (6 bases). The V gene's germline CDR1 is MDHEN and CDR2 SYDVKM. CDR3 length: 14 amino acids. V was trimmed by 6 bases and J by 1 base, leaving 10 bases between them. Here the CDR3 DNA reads TGTGCCAGCAGAACAGGGCAGTCTGGAAACACCATATATTTT. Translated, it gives CASRTGQSGNTIYF.

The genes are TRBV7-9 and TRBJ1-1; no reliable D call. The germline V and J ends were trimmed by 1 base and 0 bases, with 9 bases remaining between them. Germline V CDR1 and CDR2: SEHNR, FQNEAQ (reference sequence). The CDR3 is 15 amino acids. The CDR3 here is CASSLGRVVNTEAFF. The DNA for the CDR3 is TGTGCCAGCAGCTTAGGGAGGGTGGTGAACACTGAAGCTTTCTTT.

The DNA for the CDR3 is TGTGCCAGTTCGGACAGGGACTACTCTGGAAACACCATATATTTT. It specifies CASSDRDYSGNTIYF. The V gene is TRBV6-5, the J gene TRBJ1-3, with 8 positions matching TRBD1. V dropped 9 bases and J dropped 0; count of bases not matched to a gene: 7. Germline values: CDR1 MNHEY, CDR2 SVGAGI. This CDR3 spans 15 amino acids.

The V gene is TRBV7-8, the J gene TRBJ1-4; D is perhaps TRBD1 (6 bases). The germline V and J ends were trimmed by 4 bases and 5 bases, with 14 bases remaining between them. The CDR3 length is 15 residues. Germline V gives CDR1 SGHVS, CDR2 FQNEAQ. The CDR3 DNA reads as TGTGCCAGCAGCTCGGGTGGGGGCCCCAATGAAAAACTGTTTTTT. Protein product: CASSSGGGPNEKLFF.